The 10 T cell receptor beta chains listed next were all sequenced from one sample in a study of control samples from healthy donors and cancer patients. The method was immunoSEQ multiplex PCR; TCRdb's version includes in-frame clones alone and lacks a portion of them. Of 200,000 or so clones in the sample, 90% to 95% were seen once. Sequenced sample: blood. These TCRs come from a man over 45 in good health.

This clone was seen once. The junction shows a germline mismatch at one end, possibly a read error. The rearrangement joins TRBV5-6 to TRBJ1-1, with 9 positions matching TRBD1. The germline gives CDR1 SGHDT, CDR2 YYEEEE. The CDR3 totals 17 residues. The CDR3 loop reads CASSLGVGDREYTEAFF. The CDR3 DNA is TGTGCCAGCAGTTTGGGGGTCGGGGACAGGGAGTACACTGAAGCTTTCTTT.

This chain uses TRBV4-3 with TRBJ2-7; D may be TRBD1 or TRBD2 (5 bases each). The CDR3 has 13 amino acids. The V end was cut by 2 bases, the J end by 3 bases, with 8 bases between. Germline V CDR1 and CDR2: LGHNA, YSLEER. CDR3 bases: TGCGCCAGCAGCCAACGGGGCGGCTACGAGCAGTACTTC. Protein product: CASSQRGGYEQYF.

V is TRBV5-1 and J is TRBJ2-1, with 11 bases lining up with TRBD2. Germline trimming cut 0 bases from V and 0 bases from J; bases unmatched to any gene: 20. The CDR3 is 23 amino acids. CDR1 and CDR2 (germline): SGHRS, YFSETQ. The CDR3 is CASSLVISGGAVLRPSSYNEQFF. The CDR3 region has the DNA TGCGCCAGCAGCTTGGTAATTAGCGGGGGGGCGGTCCTACGACCTAGCTCCTACAATGAGCAGTTCTTC.

The gene calls are TRBV10-1 and TRBJ2-1; D remains ambiguous. Trimming left V 3 bases short and J 8 bases short, with 17 bases between. The CDR3 runs to 15 residues. Germline CDR1 and CDR2: WNHNN and SYGVQD (reference sequence). The CDR3 sequence: CASSDRPVTADEQFF. DNA of the CDR3: TGCGCCAGCAGTGATCGGCCCGTTACGGCCGATGAGCAGTTCTTC.

The V and J genes are TRBV11-3 and TRBJ2-5, with 8 nucleotides matching TRBD1. The CDR3 has 16 residues. V gave up 4 bases and J gave up 5 bases; unmatched junction bases: 12. The germline V gene encodes CDR1 SGHNT and CDR2 YENEEA. CDR3 residues: CASSSGQGSGSETQYF. CDR3 DNA: TGTGCCAGCAGCTCCGGACAGGGTAGTGGCTCGGAGACCCAGTACTTC.

This clone was found once. The chain recombines TRBV7-2 with TRBJ2-7; D ambiguous. Germline loops: CDR1 SGHTA, CDR2 FQGNSA. CDR3 size: 14 residues. Trimming removed 1 base at V and 3 bases at J, with 10 bases between. CDR3 sequence (DNA): TGTGCCAGCAGCTTAGGTACTCGATACTACGAGCAGTACGTC. Amino acid sequence: CASSLGTRYYEQYV.

The chain couples TRBV27 to TRBJ2-7; 9 nucleotides agree with TRBD1. V lost 1 base to trimming and J lost 2 bases; unmatched junction nucleotides: 3. Germline V gene lookup returns CDR1 MNHEY and CDR2 SMNVEV (reference sequence). The CDR3 has 15 residues. CDR3 nucleotide sequence: TGTGCCAGCAGTTTATTGAGGGACAGGGCCTACGAGCAGTACTTC. Its translation: CASSLLRDRAYEQYF.

The chain carries TRBV5-4 and TRBJ2-3, with 10 positions matching TRBD2. CDR1 and CDR2 (germline): SGHNT, YYREEE (reference sequence). The junction had 3 bases not matched to a gene; V was cut back by 0 bases and J by 2 bases. The CDR3 covers 16 residues. CDR3 sequence (DNA): TGTGCCAGCAGCTTGGTACTAGCGGGGACCACAGATACGCAGTATTTT. Amino acid sequence: CASSLVLAGTTDTQYF.

The J gene is TRBJ2-1, the V gene TRBV12-3 or TRBV12-4, with D perhaps TRBD2 (5 bases). The CDR3 is 13 amino acids. Trimming stripped 6 bases from V and 6 bases from J, with 12 bases between. The CDR3 loop is CASSRSDSNEQFF. The CDR3 DNA reads as TGTGCCAGCAGCAGATCGGACTCCAATGAGCAGTTCTTC.

In its sample, this clone was seen once. This chain joins TRBV3-1 (or the pseudogene TRBV3-2) and TRBJ1-2; 7 positions match TRBD1. The CDR3 spans 12 residues. Germline V gene data show CDR1 as LGHDT and CDR2 as YNNKEL (reference sequence). The trim removed 8 bases at V and 4 bases at J, leaving 4 bases unmatched. CDR3 amino acids: CASRGTVYGYTF. The CDR3 nucleotides are TGTGCCAGCCGGGGGACAGTCTATGGCTACACCTTC.